Listed here is a single TCR beta chain. Its antigen is currently unknown. This sample is part of a study of CD8 T cells in ankylosing spondylitis. Study observations and caveats: Disease-linked clones proved CD8+ and comparatively uncommon in peripheral blood. From matched ankylosing spondylitis synovial fluid, disease-linked clones were reportedly recovered at significantly enriched levels.

Germline V gene lookup returns CDR1 LGHDT and CDR2 YNNKEL (reference sequence). The ends were cut back, 3 bases at V and 0 bases at J, with 11 bases in the middle. The CDR3 is 16 residues long. Using its own MiXCR run on the 5' RACE reads, TCRdb lists one record per CDR3 protein. The sample lists under 300,000 distinct CDR3 sequences, roughly 10% seen once, with under 7% in the top ten. The rearrangement links TRBV3-1 to TRBJ1-4; D is perhaps TRBD1 (5 bases). This clonotype originated in a male donor with ankylosing spondylitis or in good health (not recorded which). Material for sequencing was blood, either unsorted or a sorted T cell fraction (not recorded which). The CDR3: CASSQGLDATNEKLFF. CDR3 in DNA: TGTGCCAGCAGCCAGGGACTAGACGCAACTAATGAAAAACTGTTTTTT.